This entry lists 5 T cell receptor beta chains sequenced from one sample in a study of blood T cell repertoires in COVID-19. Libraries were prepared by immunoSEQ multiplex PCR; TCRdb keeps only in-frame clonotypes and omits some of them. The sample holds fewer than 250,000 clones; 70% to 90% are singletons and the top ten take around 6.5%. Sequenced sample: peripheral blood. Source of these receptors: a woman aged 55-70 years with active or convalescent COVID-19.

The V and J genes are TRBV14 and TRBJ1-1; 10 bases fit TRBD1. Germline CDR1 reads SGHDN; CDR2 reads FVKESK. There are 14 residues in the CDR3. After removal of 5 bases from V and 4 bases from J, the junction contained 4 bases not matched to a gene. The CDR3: CASSRTGGGTEAFF. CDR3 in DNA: TGTGCCAGCAGCAGGACAGGGGGGGGCACTGAAGCTTTCTTT.

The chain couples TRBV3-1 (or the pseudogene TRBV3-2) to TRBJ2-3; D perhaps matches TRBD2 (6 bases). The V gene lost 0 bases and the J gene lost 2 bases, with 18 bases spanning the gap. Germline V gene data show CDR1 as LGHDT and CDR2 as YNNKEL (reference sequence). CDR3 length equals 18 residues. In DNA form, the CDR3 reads TGTGCCAGCAGCCAAGATTTGTTCGGGACTGACGTCACAGATACGCAGTATTTT. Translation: CASSQDLFGTDVTDTQYF.

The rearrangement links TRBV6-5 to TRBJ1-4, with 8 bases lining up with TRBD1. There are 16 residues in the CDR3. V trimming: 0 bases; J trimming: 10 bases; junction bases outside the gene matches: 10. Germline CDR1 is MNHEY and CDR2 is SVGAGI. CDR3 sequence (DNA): TGTGCCAGCAGTTACTCGACCGACAGGGGTTTTTTAAAACTGTTTTTT. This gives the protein CASSYSTDRGFLKLFF.

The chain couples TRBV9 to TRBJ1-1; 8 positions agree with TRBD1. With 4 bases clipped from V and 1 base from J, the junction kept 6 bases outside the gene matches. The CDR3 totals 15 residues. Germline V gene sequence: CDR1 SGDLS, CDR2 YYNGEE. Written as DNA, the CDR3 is TGTGCCAGCAGCCCGCGACAGGGGCAGAACACTGAAGCTTTCTTT. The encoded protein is CASSPRQGQNTEAFF.

CDR3: CASSPNEGTGSEKLFF. CDR3 bases: TGTGCCAGCAGTCCAAACGAGGGGACAGGGAGTGAAAAACTGTTTTTT. The J gene is TRBJ1-4, the V gene TRBV7-8; 9 bases fit TRBD1. V shed 6 bases, J shed 7 bases, and the junction held 12 bases outside the gene matches. The length of the CDR3 is 16 residues. Germline V gives CDR1 SGHVS, CDR2 FQNEAQ.